This T cell receptor beta chain was recovered during a study of Graves' ophthalmopathy and Graves' hyperthyroidism. Ophthalmopathy in the donors was of moderate-to-severe activity, with CAS ≥3, NOSPECS ≥4 and duration under 3 months. Diagnoses were established from clinical symptoms, serum thyroxine, TRAb, thyroid ultrasound and orbital computed tomography. Per germline, CDR1 SNHLY and CDR2 FYNNEI. The CDR3 runs to 15 residues. Using RNA transcripts, the TCR beta CDR3 regions were amplified. Investigators did first-round RT-PCR with HTBI primers, then second-round multiplex PCR. Via MiXCR, TCRdb re-called the multiplex PCR reads, giving one row per CDR3 protein. In the table there are 500,000 to 800,000 distinct CDR3 sequences, roughly 41% of which are singletons. Of note for this clonotype: A read error may produce the germline difference seen at one junction end.

This sequence was found in an adult man with Graves' ophthalmopathy. The chain carries TRBV2 and TRBJ1-6, with D hard to call. The sequenced sample consisted of peripheral blood. In DNA form, the CDR3 reads TGTGCCAACAGTGGATCTCCTGGAGGGAATTCACCCCTCCACTTT. Protein sequence: CANSGSPGGNSPLHF.